Below are 8 T cell receptor beta chains sequenced from a single sample in a study of T cell responses to AZD1222 COVID-19 vaccine. The repertoire was sequenced with immunoSEQ multiplex PCR; TCRdb's copy has only in-frame clones and lacks some. The table shows 66,000 or so clones, with roughly 78% occurring only once. The sequences come from peripheral blood, collected on day 0 of MenACWY control vaccination. Receptor source: an adult in good health.

The chain uses TRBV6-1 and TRBJ2-1, with D possibly being TRBD1 (5 bases). This CDR3 has 14 amino acids. Germline loops: CDR1 MNHNS, CDR2 SASEGT. With 2 bases removed from V and 2 bases from J, the gap between germline ends came to 7 bases. CDR3 in DNA: TGTGCCAGCAGTGAACAGGGCGCCTACAATGAGCAGTTCTTC. It is translated as CASSEQGAYNEQFF.

This chain links TRBV28 with TRBJ1-2; tentatively, D is TRBD1 (6 bases). From germline, CDR1 is MDHEN and CDR2 SYDVKM. V dropped 7 bases and J dropped 5 bases, with 17 bases sitting between them. The CDR3 is made up of 14 amino acids. The CDR3 DNA follows: TGTGCCAGCATGGGGGGGGCTTTATTGTATGGCTACACCTTC. This codes for CASMGGALLYGYTF.

This chain connects TRBV20-1 to TRBJ2-5; D remains unclear. Trimming shortened V by 6 bases and J by 3 bases, and 8 bases separated the two germline ends. This CDR3 spans 11 amino acids. CDR1 and CDR2 (germline): DFQATT, SNEGSKA (reference sequence). CDR3 coding DNA: TGCAGTGCCGCCCCCGAAGAGACCCAGTACTTC. Translating it yields CSAAPEETQYF.

V usage is TRBV28 and J usage is TRBJ2-1; TRBD2 agrees at 9 bases. The CDR3 contains 15 residues. The junction had 11 bases not matched to a gene; V was cut back by 7 bases and J by 7 bases. The germline V gene encodes CDR1 MDHEN and CDR2 SYDVKM. CDR3 DNA sequence: TGTGCCAGCACTATGACTAGCGGCCCCGTGAATGAGCAGTTCTTC. The encoded protein is CASTMTSGPVNEQFF.

In DNA, the CDR3 is TGTGCCAGCAGCTTAGAGGACCGGGGGGCTTTCTTT. Its translation: CASSLEDRGAFF. This chain connects TRBV7-9 to TRBJ1-1, with D tentatively TRBD1 (5 bases). Trimming pared 1 base from V and 11 bases from J, leaving 11 bases between. Germline CDR1 is SEHNR and CDR2 is FQNEAQ (reference sequence). The CDR3 runs 12 residues.

The chain carries TRBV15 and TRBJ2-1; 12 bases are shared with TRBD2. V was pared by 1 base and J by 5 bases, with 3 bases of the junction left unmatched. Germline V lookup: CDR1 LNHNV, CDR2 YYDKDF (reference sequence). The CDR3 spans 16 residues. The CDR3 loop is CATSRGGLAGDNEQFF. CDR3 nucleotide sequence: TGTGCCACCAGCAGAGGGGGACTAGCGGGCGACAATGAGCAGTTCTTC. Looking up the rest from reference TRBV15 and TRBJ2-1 gives the full variable domain: DAMVIQNPRYQVTQFGKPVTLSCSQTLNHNVMYWYQQKSSQAPKLLFHYYDKDFNNEADTPDNFQSRRPNTSFCFLDIRSPGLGDTAMYLCATSRGGLAGDNEQFFGPGTRLTVL.

As regards this clone: Its ends do not fully match the called genes, so a read error is possible. Other DNA sequences in this sample translate to the same CDR3. This sequence joins TRBV2 and TRBJ1-1; D ambiguous. Germline assignment: CDR1 SNHLY and CDR2 FYNNEI. The CDR3 contains 13 residues. Here the CDR3 reads CASSFRDNTEAFF. CDR3 bases: TGCGCCAGCAGTTTTAGAGATAACACTGAAGCTTTCTTT.

The table lists this clone with a few counts. The V gene is TRBV11-2, the J gene TRBJ2-7; tentative D call: TRBD1 (6 bases). Trimming cost V 2 bases and J 5 bases, with 10 bases left between them. The CDR3 has 13 amino acids. Germline CDR1 SGHAT, CDR2 FQNNGV. CDR3 region: CASSLIGQNEQYF. DNA for the CDR3: TGTGCCAGCAGCTTAATCGGACAGAACGAGCAGTACTTC.